Listed below are T cell receptor beta chains from one sample, sequenced in a study of technical replicates of blood from a handful of donors. Sequencing was performed with immunoSEQ multiplex PCR; in TCRdb, only in-frame clones are kept and a portion is missing. Of around 53,000 clones in the sample, 86% were seen once. Sequenced material: PBMCs. These receptors were obtained from a human donor in good health. Some clones in this sample may be carry-over from other donors' samples. Each CDR3 is given with its conserved first and last residue. The D gene is left open where the match is weak. Size tells how often a clone was seen (once, few, many) or the class of an expanded clone, and some rows leave it out.

V gene: TRBV7-2
J gene: TRBJ1-6
clone size: NA
D gene: TRBD1
CDR3 protein: CASSPGQNSPLHF
CDR3 DNA: TGTGCCAGCAGCCCGGGACAGAATTCACCCCTCCACTTT

V gene: TRBV6-5
J gene: TRBJ2-6
clone size: NA
D gene: NA
CDR3 protein: CASTLPGANVLTF
CDR3 DNA: TGTGCCAGCACCCTCCCTGGGGCCAACGTCCTGACTTTC

V gene: TRBV19
J gene: TRBJ1-5
clone size: NA
D gene: TRBD1
CDR3 protein: CASSIERTGPRQPQHF
CDR3 DNA: TGTGCCAGTAGTATAGAGAGGACAGGGCCTCGACAGCCCCAGCATTTT

V gene: TRBV7-9
J gene: TRBJ1-3
clone size: NA
D gene: TRBD1
CDR3 protein: CASSLLGQGAGNTIYF
CDR3 DNA: TGTGCCAGCAGCTTATTGGGACAGGGAGCTGGAAACACCATATATTTT

V gene: TRBV25-1
J gene: TRBJ1-1
clone size: NA
D gene: TRBD1
CDR3 protein: CASSETGTVNTEAFF
CDR3 DNA: TGTGCCAGCAGTGAAACCGGGACAGTGAACACTGAAGCTTTCTTT

V gene: TRBV7-6
J gene: TRBJ2-5
clone size: NA
D gene: TRBD2
CDR3 protein: CASSSAGLAGQETQYF
CDR3 DNA: TGTGCCAGCAGCTCGGCAGGACTAGCGGGGCAAGAGACCCAGTACTTC

V gene: TRBV10-3
J gene: TRBJ2-5
clone size: NA
D gene: TRBD1
CDR3 protein: CAISEFTDRAEETQYF
CDR3 DNA: TGTGCCATCAGTGAGTTTACGGACAGGGCCGAAGAGACCCAGTACTTC

V gene: TRBV9
J gene: TRBJ2-7
clone size: NA
D gene: TRBD2
CDR3 protein: CASSARVSGRGVVNEQYF
CDR3 DNA: TGTGCCAGCAGCGCCCGGGTTAGCGGGAGGGGAGTAGTCAACGAGCAGTACTTC

V gene: TRBV4-3
J gene: TRBJ1-4
clone size: NA
D gene: TRBD1
CDR3 protein: CASSPEDRVNEKLFF
CDR3 DNA: TGCGCCAGCAGCCCAGAAGACAGGGTAAATGAAAAACTGTTTTTT

V gene: TRBV29-1
J gene: TRBJ2-1
clone size: NA
D gene: TRBD1
CDR3 protein: CSVSGQGSYNEQFF
CDR3 DNA: TGCAGCGTTTCGGGACAGGGGAGCTACAATGAGCAGTTCTTC

V gene: TRBV7-9
J gene: TRBJ2-7
clone size: NA
D gene: NA
CDR3 protein: CASSPGGGYEQYF
CDR3 DNA: TGTGCCAGCAGCCCCGGGGGAGGCTACGAGCAGTACTTC

V gene: TRBV6-5
J gene: TRBJ2-7
clone size: NA
D gene: NA
CDR3 protein: CASTSLADSYEQYF
CDR3 DNA: TGTGCCAGCACCTCTCTCGCGGACTCCTACGAGCAGTACTTC

V gene: TRBV4-1
J gene: TRBJ1-3
clone size: NA
D gene: NA
CDR3 protein: CASSQELSWSSGNTIYF
CDR3 DNA: TGCGCCAGCAGCCAAGAGCTAAGCTGGAGCTCTGGAAACACCATATATTTT

V gene: TRBV5-1
J gene: TRBJ2-5
clone size: NA
D gene: TRBD2
CDR3 protein: CASSLGVAGVQETQYF
CDR3 DNA: TGCGCCAGCAGCTTGGGAGTAGCGGGAGTCCAAGAGACCCAGTACTTC

V gene: TRBV7-3
J gene: TRBJ1-1
clone size: NA
D gene: NA
CDR3 protein: CASSLQNTEAFF
CDR3 DNA: TGTGCCAGCAGCTTACAGAACACTGAAGCTTTCTTT

V gene: TRBV6-7
J gene: TRBJ2-1
clone size: NA
D gene: TRBD2
CDR3 protein: CASSQVPSGRDLYNEQFF
CDR3 DNA: TGTGCCAGCAGCCAAGTACCTAGCGGGAGGGACTTATACAATGAGCAGTTCTTC

V gene: TRBV6-4
J gene: TRBJ2-2
clone size: NA
D gene: NA
CDR3 protein: CASSDSSIDTGELFF
CDR3 DNA: TGTGCCAGCAGTGACTCGAGTATTGACACCGGGGAGCTGTTTTTT

V gene: TRBV21-1
J gene: TRBJ2-1
clone size: once
D gene: NA
CDR3 protein: CASMGRAGVSYNEQFF
CDR3 DNA: TGTGCCAGCATGGGCCGGGCGGGAGTGTCCTACAATGAGCAGTTCTTC

V gene: TRBV4-3
J gene: TRBJ2-5
clone size: NA
D gene: NA
CDR3 protein: CASSQVGTPEETQYF
CDR3 DNA: TGCGCCAGCAGCCAAGTGGGGACTCCGGAGGAGACCCAGTACTTC

V gene: TRBV6-5
J gene: TRBJ1-2
clone size: NA
D gene: NA
CDR3 protein: CASRHTPDGVYGYTF
CDR3 DNA: TGTGCCAGCAGGCATACCCCGGACGGGGTCTATGGCTACACCTTC

V gene: TRBV7-2
J gene: TRBJ2-1
clone size: NA
D gene: NA
CDR3 protein: CASSPGGPEQFF
CDR3 DNA: TGTGCCAGCAGCCCCGGAGGACCTGAGCAGTTCTTC

V gene: TRBV10-3
J gene: TRBJ1-1
clone size: few
D gene: NA
CDR3 protein: CAITTGNTEAFF
CDR3 DNA: TGTGCCATCACAACAGGGAACACTGAAGCTTTCTTT

V gene: TRBV7-2
J gene: TRBJ2-1
clone size: NA
D gene: NA
CDR3 protein: CASSLVGGGNYNEQFF
CDR3 DNA: TGTGCCAGCAGCTTAGTAGGTGGCGGAAACTACAATGAGCAGTTCTTC

V gene: TRBV6-1
J gene: TRBJ2-1
clone size: NA
D gene: TRBD2
CDR3 protein: CASSEKTSGRNEQFF
CDR3 DNA: TGTGCCAGCAGTGAAAAGACTAGCGGGAGAAATGAGCAGTTCTTC

V gene: TRBV27
J gene: TRBJ2-2
clone size: NA
D gene: TRBD2
CDR3 protein: CASSSTSGGANTGELFF
CDR3 DNA: TGTGCCAGCAGCTCGACTAGCGGGGGGGCGAACACCGGGGAGCTGTTTTTT

V gene: TRBV7-2
J gene: TRBJ2-7
clone size: NA
D gene: TRBD1
CDR3 protein: CASSLVGTGNNSYEQYF
CDR3 DNA: TGTGCCAGCAGCTTAGTAGGGACAGGAAATAACTCCTACGAGCAGTACTTC

V gene: TRBV7-9
J gene: TRBJ2-1
clone size: NA
D gene: TRBD2
CDR3 protein: CASATLGGVGNEQFF
CDR3 DNA: TGTGCCAGCGCGACCTTGGGGGGGGTGGGCAATGAGCAGTTCTTC

V gene: TRBV12-2
J gene: TRBJ2-1
clone size: NA
D gene: NA
CDR3 protein: CASRPREDQFF
CDR3 DNA: TGTGCAAGTCGCCCTCGAGAAGATCAGTTCTTC

V gene: TRBV27
J gene: TRBJ2-1
clone size: NA
D gene: TRBD1
CDR3 protein: CASSSRLDRGNEQFF
CDR3 DNA: TGTGCCAGCAGTTCTCGACTAGACAGGGGCAATGAGCAGTTCTTC

V gene: TRBV5-1
J gene: TRBJ2-3
clone size: NA
D gene: TRBD2
CDR3 protein: CASKWLAGAADTQYF
CDR3 DNA: TGCGCCAGCAAATGGTTAGCGGGGGCCGCAGATACGCAGTATTTT

V gene: TRBV21-1
J gene: TRBJ2-3
clone size: NA
D gene: NA
CDR3 protein: CASSKSGGSTDTQYF
CDR3 DNA: TGTGCCAGCAGCAAAAGCGGGGGGAGCACAGATACGCAGTATTTT

V gene: TRBV11-2
J gene: TRBJ1-1
clone size: once
D gene: NA
CDR3 protein: CASSLLKNTEAFF
CDR3 DNA: TGTGCCAGCAGCTTATTAAAGAACACTGAAGCTTTCTTT

V gene: TRBV5-1
J gene: TRBJ1-3
clone size: NA
D gene: TRBD1
CDR3 protein: CASSLGGQGAGNTIYF
CDR3 DNA: TGCGCCAGCAGCCTAGGAGGACAGGGGGCTGGAAACACCATATATTTT

V gene: TRBV29-1
J gene: TRBJ1-2
clone size: NA
D gene: NA
CDR3 protein: CSVDPGYGYGYTF
CDR3 DNA: TGCAGCGTTGATCCGGGGTACGGCTATGGCTACACCTTC

V gene: TRBV5-1
J gene: TRBJ2-7
clone size: once
D gene: NA
CDR3 protein: CASSLVVGGEQYF
CDR3 DNA: TGCGCCAGCAGCTTGGTGGTGGGAGGCGAGCAGTACTTC

V gene: TRBV19
J gene: TRBJ1-5
clone size: NA
D gene: NA
CDR3 protein: CASSMYADSQPQHF
CDR3 DNA: TGTGCCAGTAGTATGTACGCTGACAGTCAGCCCCAGCATTTT

V gene: TRBV19
J gene: TRBJ2-7
clone size: NA
D gene: TRBD2
CDR3 protein: CASSPLSGRSSYEQYF
CDR3 DNA: TGTGCCAGTAGTCCACTTAGCGGGAGGAGCTCCTACGAGCAGTACTTC

V gene: TRBV15
J gene: TRBJ2-5
clone size: NA
D gene: TRBD2
CDR3 protein: CATSRGISGTSGETQYF
CDR3 DNA: TGTGCCACCAGCAGAGGAATCTCTGGGACTAGCGGAGAGACCCAGTACTTC

V gene: TRBV27
J gene: TRBJ2-3
clone size: NA
D gene: NA
CDR3 protein: CASSLRGKADTQYF
CDR3 DNA: TGTGCCAGCAGTTTACGGGGGAAGGCAGATACGCAGTATTTT

V gene: TRBV10-1
J gene: TRBJ2-1
clone size: once
D gene: NA
CDR3 protein: CASSEQRAQGCHHEQFF
CDR3 DNA: TGCGCCAGCAGTGAACAAAGGGCCCAGGGTTGCCACCATGAGCAGTTCTTC

V gene: TRBV2
J gene: TRBJ2-7
clone size: NA
D gene: TRBD2
CDR3 protein: CASGQLAGGPYEQYF
CDR3 DNA: TGTGCCAGCGGGCAGCTAGCGGGAGGACCCTACGAGCAGTACTTC

V gene: TRBV5-1
J gene: TRBJ2-1
clone size: NA
D gene: NA
CDR3 protein: CASSLEPQVRHNEQFF
CDR3 DNA: TGCGCCAGCAGCTTGGAGCCCCAGGTCCGGCACAATGAGCAGTTCTTC

V gene: TRBV6-4
J gene: TRBJ2-1
clone size: NA
D gene: TRBD2
CDR3 protein: CASSDGLAGANEQFF
CDR3 DNA: TGTGCCAGCAGTGACGGGCTAGCGGGGGCCAATGAGCAGTTCTTC

V gene: TRBV2
J gene: TRBJ1-1
clone size: few
D gene: NA
CDR3 protein: CASSGDGTRAFF
CDR3 DNA: TGTGCCAGCAGTGGGGATGGGACTCGGGCTTTCTTT

V gene: TRBV18
J gene: TRBJ2-7
clone size: NA
D gene: NA
CDR3 protein: CASSPETGSYEQYF
CDR3 DNA: TGTGCCAGCTCACCAGAGACAGGTTCCTACGAGCAGTACTTC

V gene: TRBV6-4
J gene: TRBJ2-1
clone size: once
D gene: TRBD2
CDR3 protein: CASIGLAAAYNEQFF
CDR3 DNA: TGTGCCAGCATCGGACTAGCGGCCGCCTACAATGAGCAGTTCTTC

V gene: TRBV10-3
J gene: TRBJ1-1
clone size: few
D gene: NA
CDR3 protein: CAISESYSQNTEAFF
CDR3 DNA: TGTGCCATCAGTGAGTCGTACAGTCAGAACACTGAAGCTTTCTTT